Listed below are T cell receptor beta chains from one sample, sequenced in a study of T-cell reconstitution after alpha-beta-depleted transplantation in children. TCRdb processed the PCR reads anew with MiXCR; each CDR3 protein has one entry. Among about 340,000 distinct CDR3 sequences listed, about a sixth were seen once. Sequencing used PBMCs, mostly from graft donor cells, obtained 360 days after TCRalphabeta/CD19-depleted stem cell transplant. These receptors were collected from a male patient aged 2-9 years who had a stem cell transplant for acute lymphoblastic leukemia, so the T cells may come from the graft donor. The CDR3 runs from the conserved cysteine through the conserved F or W. D genes are given only for firm matches. Size is omitted from some rows. Given values are once, few, many or a class for expanded clones.

>TRBV15|TRBD1|TRBJ1-5|many
CATSRRTGSLVNQPQHF
TGTGCCACCAGCAGAAGGACAGGGTCGTTGGTCAATCAGCCCCAGCATTTT
>TRBV12-3/TRBV12-4|NA|TRBJ1-3|few
CASSLKRDLSGNTIYF
TGTGCCAGCAGTTTAAAACGGGACCTCTCTGGAAACACCATATATTTT
>TRBV11-1|TRBD2|TRBJ2-7|NA
CASSLAVGTSGRARSEQYF
TGTGCCAGCAGCTTAGCCGTAGGGACTAGCGGGAGGGCCCGATCCGAGCAGTACTTC
>TRBV28|TRBD1|TRBJ2-3|few
CASSSRGRTDTQYF
TGTGCCAGCAGTTCGAGGGGGCGCACAGATACGCAGTATTTT
>TRBV5-1|TRBD2|TRBJ2-3|many
CASSFTGTSGSTDTQYF
TGCGCCAGCAGCTTTACCGGGACTAGCGGATCCACAGATACGCAGTATTTT
>TRBV7-2|NA|TRBJ2-1|few
CASSPTSITREEQFF
TGTGCCAGCAGCCCCACCTCAATTACTAGAGAGGAGCAGTTCTTC
>TRBV15|TRBD2|TRBJ2-3|few
CATSIIRGRSTDTQYF
TGTGCCACCAGCATCATACGCGGGAGGAGCACAGATACGCAGTATTTT
>TRBV5-1|TRBD1|TRBJ2-7|many
CASSNRDRGEQYF
TGCGCCAGCAGCAACCGGGACAGGGGCGAGCAGTACTTC
>TRBV5-1|NA|TRBJ2-1|many
CASSSGGLYEQFF
TGCGCCAGCAGCTCGGGCGGTCTCTATGAGCAGTTCTTC
>TRBV7-8|NA|TRBJ2-1|few
CARTRDNNEQFF
TGTGCCAGAACCAGGGACAACAATGAGCAGTTCTTC
>TRBV13|NA|TRBJ2-1|NA
CASSHIAPFEQFF
TGTGCCAGCAGTCACATAGCACCTTTTGAGCAGTTCTTC
>TRBV25-1|TRBD2|TRBJ2-2|once
CASSEVGGAGELFF
TGTGCCAGCAGTGAGGTGGGGGGGGCCGGGGAGCTGTTTTTT
>TRBV7-2|NA|TRBJ2-2|many
CASSPSRWVRTGELFF
TGTGCCAGCAGTCCCTCTCGGTGGGTGCGCACCGGGGAGCTGTTTTTT
>TRBV9|TRBD1|TRBJ2-5|many
CASSGKQGDF
TGTGCCAGCAGCGGCAAACAGGGGGACTTC
>TRBV7-3|NA|TRBJ2-3|few
CASSLKPTDTQYF
TGTGCCAGCAGCTTAAAGCCGACAGATACGCAGTATTTT
>TRBV28|NA|TRBJ2-5|NA
CASSFTDWMTTGGSLETQYF
TGTGCCAGCAGTTTTACGGACTGGATGACGACTGGAGGGTCGTTAGAGACCCAGTACTTC
>TRBV10-3|TRBD2|TRBJ2-5|NA
CAISPTSGMETQYF
TGTGCCATCAGCCCGACTAGCGGGATGGAGACCCAGTACTTC
>TRBV6-2/TRBV6-3|NA|TRBJ2-7|many
CASSYYLGSTYEQYF
TGTGCCAGCAGTTACTATCTCGGATCTACCTACGAGCAGTACTTC
>TRBV28|NA|TRBJ1-6|few
CASSPQRGGWNNSPLHF
TGTGCCAGCAGTCCTCAGCGCGGGGGGTGGAACAATTCACCCCTCCACTTT
>TRBV29-1|TRBD2|TRBJ2-7|NA
CSVVGPRRGALIYEQYF
TGCAGCGTTGTGGGTCCTAGGCGGGGGGCGTTAATCTACGAGCAGTACTTC
>TRBV28|TRBD2|TRBJ2-2|few
CASSLRAGGPVTGELFF
TGTGCCAGCAGTTTACGGGCGGGAGGGCCAGTCACCGGGGAGCTGTTTTTT
>TRBV6-1|TRBD2|TRBJ2-1|few
CASSPTRLAVYNEQFF
TGTGCCAGCAGTCCCACGAGACTAGCGGTCTACAATGAGCAGTTCTTC
>TRBV5-1|NA|TRBJ2-6|few
CASSLGQVATGANVLTF
TGCGCCAGCAGCTTGGGACAGGTAGCGACTGGGGCCAACGTCCTGACTTTC
>TRBV5-4|TRBD1|TRBJ2-3|many
CASSSWDRAPDTQYF
TGTGCCAGCAGCTCGTGGGACAGAGCCCCAGATACGCAGTATTTT
>TRBV12-3/TRBV12-4|NA|TRBJ1-2|NA
CASSSTRSYGYTF
TGTGCCAGCAGTTCGACACGGTCCTATGGCTACACCTTC
>TRBV29-1|TRBD2|TRBJ2-1|few
CSVEGGTSGSRGNEQFF
TGCAGCGTTGAAGGAGGGACTAGCGGGAGTAGGGGCAATGAGCAGTTCTTC
>TRBV10-3|NA|TRBJ2-7|NA
CAISELAVSSYEQYF
TGTGCCATCAGTGAGTTAGCGGTAAGCTCCTACGAGCAGTACTTC
>TRBV29-1|NA|TRBJ1-2|NA
CSVGGPDGSRTGYTF
TGCAGCGTTGGGGGTCCTGACGGAAGCAGGACTGGCTACACCTTC
>TRBV29-1|TRBD2|TRBJ2-1|NA
CSVVGAGVSNEQFF
TGCAGCGTTGTAGGGGCGGGAGTAAGCAATGAGCAGTTCTTC
>TRBV5-1|NA|TRBJ1-3|few
CASSLQGRGNTIYF
TGCGCCAGCAGCTTGCAGGGTAGGGGAAACACCATATATTTT
>TRBV4-2|NA|TRBJ1-5|few
CASSQELGIYSNQPQHF
TGTGCCAGCAGCCAAGAGTTGGGGATTTATAGCAATCAGCCCCAGCATTTT
>TRBV20-1|TRBD2|TRBJ2-1|NA
CSAFSLAGSSYNEQFF
TGCAGTGCTTTCTCTCTAGCGGGAAGCTCCTACAATGAGCAGTTCTTC
>TRBV4-1|TRBD1|TRBJ1-1|NA
CASSQEADRAEAFF
TGCGCCAGCAGCCAAGAAGCGGACAGGGCTGAAGCTTTCTTT
>TRBV4-1|TRBD1|TRBJ2-1|few
CASSQDLGTGGNEQFF
TGCGCCAGCAGCCAAGATCTCGGGACAGGTGGCAATGAGCAGTTCTTC
>TRBV6-1|NA|TRBJ2-1|many
CASSPQVAYNEQFF
TGTGCCAGCAGTCCCCAAGTGGCGTACAATGAGCAGTTCTTC
>TRBV6-6|NA|TRBJ2-1|NA
CASHRVGQFF
TGTGCCAGCCACAGGGTCGGGCAGTTCTTC
>TRBV7-3|TRBD2|TRBJ2-4|many
CASSSNGRVENIQYF
TGTGCCAGCAGCTCCAACGGGAGGGTAGAAAACATTCAGTACTTC
>TRBV27|TRBD2|TRBJ2-7|NA
CASSSGLAYSYEQYF
TGTGCCAGCAGTTCGGGACTAGCTTACTCCTACGAGCAGTACTTC
>TRBV5-6|NA|TRBJ2-3|NA
CASSLKGDTDTQYF
TGTGCCAGCAGCCTCAAGGGGGACACAGATACGCAGTATTTT
>TRBV20-1|NA|TRBJ1-5|few
CSAREPEGLPGFFNQPQHF
TGCAGTGCTAGAGAACCCGAGGGCTTACCAGGGTTCTTTAATCAGCCCCAGCATTTT
>TRBV28|NA|TRBJ2-7|NA
CASSTPPGSNEQYF
TGTGCCAGCAGTACCCCTCCGGGAAGCAACGAGCAGTACTTC
>TRBV5-1|NA|TRBJ2-3|few
CASSYRQPRLTRTDTQYF
TGCGCCAGCAGCTATAGACAGCCTCGACTAACTCGCACAGATACGCAGTATTTT
>TRBV4-1|TRBD2|TRBJ2-7|NA
CASSTGLAHEQYF
TGCGCCAGCAGCACGGGACTAGCTCACGAGCAGTACTTC
>TRBV10-3|NA|TRBJ1-1|NA
CAISESNSLGTEAFF
TGTGCCATCAGTGAGTCTAATTCATTGGGCACTGAAGCTTTCTTT
>TRBV5-1|NA|TRBJ2-2|many
CASSLLAKNTGELFF
TGCGCCAGCAGCTTGTTAGCGAAGAACACCGGGGAGCTGTTTTTT
>TRBV28|TRBD1|TRBJ2-3|many
CASSFGGQGLDTQYF
TGTGCCAGCAGTTTTGGGGGACAGGGGTTGGATACGCAGTATTTT
>TRBV7-2|NA|TRBJ2-5|NA
CASSLDPGWEQTQYF
TGTGCCAGCAGCTTAGACCCCGGGTGGGAACAGACCCAGTACTTC
>TRBV10-3|NA|TRBJ2-7|few
CAISESSAGPAYEQYF
TGTGCCATCAGTGAGTCGTCGGCAGGGCCCGCCTACGAGCAGTACTTC
>TRBV9|NA|TRBJ1-1|many
CASSETPTLNTEAFF
TGTGCCAGCAGCGAGACACCAACTTTGAACACTGAAGCTTTCTTT